The T cell receptor (beta chain) under discussion was sequenced for a study of T-cell memory formation after mild COVID-19. Study observations and caveats: Memory from before infection featured some responding clones, which suggests cross-reactive memory joined.

TCRdb passed the 5' RACE reads through MiXCR, listing each CDR3 protein once. The table lists 350,000 to 500,000 distinct CDR3 sequences, roughly 18% of them singletons. The length of the CDR3 is 16 residues. Per germline, CDR1 LGHDT and CDR2 YNNKEL (reference sequence). Trimming removed 4 bases from V and 7 bases from J; junction bases left unmatched: 7. A few counts support this clonotype. Its antigen is as yet unknown. This TCR derives from a young man who had mild COVID-19 (a few samples of this study predate the infection). Cell type and time point are not known. The rearrangement uses TRBV3-1 and TRBJ2-3, with 14 positions matching TRBD2. The sample comprised PBMCs or a T cell subset sorted from them (not recorded which). The CDR3 nucleotides are TGTGCCAGCAGCCTTCGAGGGACTAGCGGGGGTAATACGCAGTATTTT. It codes for CASSLRGTSGGNTQYF.